This is a list of T cell receptor beta chains from one sample in a study of CD8 T cells in Susac syndrome. TCRdb ran MiXCR on the immunoSEQ multiplex PCR reads and lists one entry per CDR3 protein. The table lists about 71,000 distinct CDR3 sequences, nearly 96% of them singletons, with 0.11% in the top ten. Sequenced material: CD4+ T cells from PBMCs. These receptors all come from a human donor with multiple sclerosis. The CDR3 runs from the conserved cysteine through the conserved F or W. D genes are given only for firm matches. Clone size is shown for a subset of rows, as once, few, many or a class of expanded clone.

TRBV4-3	.	TRBJ2-1	.	TGCGCCAGCAGCCAAGACAGGGAACAATCCTACAATGAGCAGTTCTTC	CASSQDREQSYNEQFF
TRBV12-3/TRBV12-4	.	TRBJ1-1	.	TGTGCCAGCAGCCAGGCCGGGACACCCCGGAACACTGAAGCTTTCTTT	CASSQAGTPRNTEAFF
TRBV20-1	.	TRBJ1-6	TRBD1	TGCAGTGCTAGATGGGGGGACAGGGGTAATTCACCCCTCCACTTT	CSARWGDRGNSPLHF
TRBV20-1	.	TRBJ2-6	.	TGCAGTGCCCAAATCACGTCTGGGGCCAACGTCCTGACTTTC	CSAQITSGANVLTF
TRBV15	.	TRBJ1-2	.	TGTGCCACCAGCAGGGGACTTTTGAACTATGGCTACACCTTC	CATSRGLLNYGYTF
TRBV9	.	TRBJ2-7	.	TGTGCCAGCAGCGGAGCCCTTCTAGCAGGGGGGTCCTACGAGCAGTACTTC	CASSGALLAGGSYEQYF
TRBV5-6	.	TRBJ1-1	.	TGTGCCAGCAGCACGGACCGGGACACTGAAGCTTTCTTT	CASSTDRDTEAFF
TRBV28	.	TRBJ2-7	TRBD2	TGTGCCAGCAGTCCGGTCGGGGGGGCCCGGACCTACGAGCAGTACTTC	CASSPVGGARTYEQYF
TRBV5-1	.	TRBJ1-1	.	TGCGCCAGCAGCTTGGGGACACGGGCTGAAGCTTTCTTT	CASSLGTRAEAFF
TRBV29-1	.	TRBJ1-2	.	TGCAGCGTTGGAAACATCCTTGGCTACACCTTC	CSVGNILGYTF
TRBV27	.	TRBJ2-7	.	TGTGCCAGCAGTTTAGCCCCGTTGGCGGGTAGCTCCTACGAGCAGTACTTC	CASSLAPLAGSSYEQYF
TRBV7-2	.	TRBJ1-1	.	TGTGCCAGCAGCCCCACGGTCTTCGCGGGCACTGAAGCTTTCTTT	CASSPTVFAGTEAFF
TRBV4-2	.	TRBJ2-3	.	TGTGCCAGCAGCCAAGATAAAACAGGAGCAGCAGCAGATACGCAGTATTTT	CASSQDKTGAAADTQYF
TRBV20-1	.	TRBJ2-7	.	TGCAGTGCTACCCCGCCGGGACTGGCATCCTACGAGCAGTACTTC	CSATPPGLASYEQYF
TRBV6-1	.	TRBJ1-1	TRBD1	TGTGCCAGCAGCGGCCGGGACAGGGGGCCGAGCACTGAAGCTTTCTTT	CASSGRDRGPSTEAFF
TRBV29-1	.	TRBJ2-3	.	TGCAGCGCCAAAGTTGATGGGACAGATACGCAGTATTTT	CSAKVDGTDTQYF
TRBV3-1	.	TRBJ1-5	.	TGTGCCAGCAGCCAAGACAGACGGATCAATCAGCCCCAGCATTTT	CASSQDRRINQPQHF
TRBV3-1	.	TRBJ2-7	.	TGTGCCAGCAGCCCCGGCCCACAGGGTCCCTACGAGCAGTACTTC	CASSPGPQGPYEQYF
TRBV12-3/TRBV12-4	.	TRBJ2-3	TRBD1	TGTGCCAGCGGCGGGCCCCCACGGCGGACAGGGGGGTCAGATACGCAGTATTTT	CASGGPPRRTGGSDTQYF
TRBV7-2	.	TRBJ1-5	.	TGTGCCAGCAGCATCACGTACGACAGCAACAATCAGCCCCAGCATTTT	CASSITYDSNNQPQHF
TRBV2	once	TRBJ2-4	.	TGTGCCAGCAGTACTCAAAACATTCAGTACTTC	CASSTQNIQYF
TRBV7-2	.	TRBJ1-1	.	TGTGCCAGCAGGGACACTAGGAACACTGAAGCTTTCTTT	CASRDTRNTEAFF
TRBV19	.	TRBJ2-1	TRBD1	TGTGCCAGTAGTATGGCGGACAGGGCCTACAATGAGCAGTTCTTC	CASSMADRAYNEQFF
TRBV5-1	once	TRBJ1-1	.	TGCGCCAGCAGCTTCGGATGGCAGAACATGAACACTGAAGCTTTCTTT	CASSFGWQNMNTEAFF
TRBV12-3/TRBV12-4	.	TRBJ1-5	.	TGTGCCAGCAGTTTATCGGGACAGCCCCAGCATTTT	CASSLSGQPQHF
TRBV9	.	TRBJ1-2	.	TGTGCCAGCAGCGAAGGTGGGGGAAACTATGGCTACACCTTC	CASSEGGGNYGYTF
TRBV20-1	once	TRBJ1-5	TRBD1	TGCAGTGCCATGACAGGGGGAGGCAATCAGCCCCAGCATTTT	CSAMTGGGNQPQHF
TRBV30	.	TRBJ2-3	TRBD2	TGTGCCTGGAGCCTACTCCGGGAGGCAGATACGCAGTATTTT	CAWSLLREADTQYF
TRBV18	.	TRBJ1-5	.	TGTGCCAGCTCACCAAGGAGGGAAAATCAGCCCCAGCATTTT	CASSPRRENQPQHF
TRBV18	.	TRBJ2-3	.	TGTGCCAGCTCACCTCAAAACCCCGGAGTTTCCCTAAAATCAGATACGCAGTATTTT	CASSPQNPGVSLKSDTQYF
TRBV20-1	.	TRBJ2-7	.	TGCAGTGCTAGAGAGGGTAGCGGACTCCTCGCCTACGAGCAGTACTTC	CSAREGSGLLAYEQYF
TRBV11-1	.	TRBJ2-2	.	TGTGCCAGCAGCTTCCCGGGACTTCGAGGGACCGGGGAGCTGTTTTTT	CASSFPGLRGTGELFF
TRBV9	.	TRBJ2-5	.	TGTGCCAGCAGCGTAGGGACAGTTTGGGAAGAGACCCAGTACTTC	CASSVGTVWEETQYF
TRBV6-2/TRBV6-3	.	TRBJ2-1	.	TGTGCCAGCAGCCGGGGTAATTCCTACAATGAGCAGTTCTTC	CASSRGNSYNEQFF
TRBV7-8	.	TRBJ2-7	.	TGTGCCAGCAGCCCCGGGGCAGCCGTGTCTCACGGGCAGTACTTC	CASSPGAAVSHGQYF
TRBV12-3/TRBV12-4	.	TRBJ2-2	TRBD1	TGTGCCAGCAGCCTCGGACAGGGGGCTTCGAACACCGGGGAGCTGTTTTTT	CASSLGQGASNTGELFF
TRBV5-1	.	TRBJ2-2	.	TGCGCCAGCAGCTTTTCACAGCTGAACACCGGGGAGCTGTTTTTT	CASSFSQLNTGELFF
TRBV5-1	.	TRBJ2-5	.	TGCGCCAGCAGCTTGGTGGGCAACGGGGAGACCCAGTACTTC	CASSLVGNGETQYF
TRBV5-1	.	TRBJ2-5	.	TGCGCCAGCAGCTTGGAAGTGGAGACCCAGTACTTC	CASSLEVETQYF
TRBV12-3/TRBV12-4	.	TRBJ1-1	TRBD1	TGTGCCAGCAGTCTAACGGGACAGGGGATTAACACTGAAGCTTTCTTT	CASSLTGQGINTEAFF
TRBV27	.	TRBJ2-7	TRBD2	TGTGCCAGCAGTTCCAGGGTTCAGGGGACTAGCGGTCCGACCGAGCAGTACTTC	CASSSRVQGTSGPTEQYF
TRBV12-3/TRBV12-4	.	TRBJ2-7	.	TGTGCCAGCACCCCTCGGTTGGGGGAGGAGCAGTACTTC	CASTPRLGEEQYF
TRBV7-9	.	TRBJ1-2	.	TGTGCCAGCAGCTTAGGGACTCTCAGCTACACCTTC	CASSLGTLSYTF
TRBV4-2	.	TRBJ1-6	.	TGTGCCAGCAGCCAAGATGCAGGGGCATTTTCACCCCTCCACTTT	CASSQDAGAFSPLHF
TRBV5-1	.	TRBJ2-1	.	TGCGCCAGCAGCGCCGAGGGGGACAACTCCATCAATGAGCAGTTCTTC	CASSAEGDNSINEQFF
TRBV6-5	.	TRBJ2-7	.	TGTGCCAGCAGTAAACCTCCGGGACGAGGACGCGAGCAGTACTTC	CASSKPPGRGREQYF
TRBV20-1	.	TRBJ2-1	.	TGCAGTGCTCCTGCTAGGTCCAATGAGCAGTTCTTC	CSAPARSNEQFF
TRBV29-1	.	TRBJ2-7	.	TGCAGCGTTGAAGAGACACAGGGTGGTTTCGAGCAGTACTTC	CSVEETQGGFEQYF
TRBV20-1	.	TRBJ1-5	TRBD1	TGCAGTGCTGGGGCTAAACAGGGGGCAAATCAGCCCCAGCATTTT	CSAGAKQGANQPQHF
TRBV6-1	.	TRBJ2-5	TRBD2	TGTGCCAGCAGCGGCACTCGGACTAGCGGGCAAGAGACCCAGTACTTC	CASSGTRTSGQETQYF
TRBV6-6	few	TRBJ2-7	.	TGTGCCAGCAAATCAGAGGGGCCCTACGAGCAGTATTTC	CASKSEGPYEQYF